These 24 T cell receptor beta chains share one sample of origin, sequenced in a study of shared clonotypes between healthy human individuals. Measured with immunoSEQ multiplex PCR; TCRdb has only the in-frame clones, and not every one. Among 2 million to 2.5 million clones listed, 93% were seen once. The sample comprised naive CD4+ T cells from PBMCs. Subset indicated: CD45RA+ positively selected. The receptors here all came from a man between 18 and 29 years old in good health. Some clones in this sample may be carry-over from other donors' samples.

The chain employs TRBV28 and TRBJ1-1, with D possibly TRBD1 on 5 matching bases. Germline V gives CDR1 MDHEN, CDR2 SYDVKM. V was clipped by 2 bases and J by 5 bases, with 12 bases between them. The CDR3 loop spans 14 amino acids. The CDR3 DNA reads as TGTGCCAGCAGTTTAGGGGCAGGGTGGACTGAAGCTTTCTTT. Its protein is CASSLGAGWTEAFF.

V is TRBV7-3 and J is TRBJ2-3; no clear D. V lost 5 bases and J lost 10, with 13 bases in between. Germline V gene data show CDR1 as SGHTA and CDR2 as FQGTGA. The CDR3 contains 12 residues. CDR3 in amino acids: CASSLRSGAQYF. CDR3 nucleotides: TGTGCCAGCAGCCTTAGAAGTGGTGCGCAGTATTTT. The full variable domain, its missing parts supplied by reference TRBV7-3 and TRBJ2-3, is GAGVSQTPSNKVTEKGKYVELRCDPISGHTALYWYRQSLGQGPEFLIYFQGTGAADDSGLPNDRFFAVRPEGSVSTLKIQRTERGDSAVYLCASSLRSGAQYFGPGTRLTVL.

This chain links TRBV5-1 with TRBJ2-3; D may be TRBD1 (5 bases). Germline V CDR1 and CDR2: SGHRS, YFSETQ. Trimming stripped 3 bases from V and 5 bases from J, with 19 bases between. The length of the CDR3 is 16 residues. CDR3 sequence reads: CASSSDNRQLRDTQYF. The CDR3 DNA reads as TGCGCCAGCAGCTCCGATAACAGACAGTTAAGAGATACGCAGTATTTT. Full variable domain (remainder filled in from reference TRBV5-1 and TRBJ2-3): KAGVTQTPRYLIKTRGQQVTLSCSPISGHRSVSWYQQTPGQGLQFLFEYFSETQRNKGNFPGRFSGRQFSNSRSEMNVSTLELGDSALYLCASSSDNRQLRDTQYFGPGTRLTVL.

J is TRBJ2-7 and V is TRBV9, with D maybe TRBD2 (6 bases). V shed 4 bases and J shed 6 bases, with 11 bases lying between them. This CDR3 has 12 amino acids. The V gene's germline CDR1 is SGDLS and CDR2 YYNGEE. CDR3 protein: CASSSRGGEQYF. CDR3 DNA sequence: TGTGCCAGCAGCTCACGGGGAGGCGAGCAGTACTTC.

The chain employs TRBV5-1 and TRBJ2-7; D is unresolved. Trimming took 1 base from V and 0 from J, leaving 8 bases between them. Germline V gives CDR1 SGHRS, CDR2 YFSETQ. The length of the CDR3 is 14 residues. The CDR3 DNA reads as TGCGCCAGCAGCTTGTCAACCACCTCCTACGAGCAGTACTTC. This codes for CASSLSTTSYEQYF. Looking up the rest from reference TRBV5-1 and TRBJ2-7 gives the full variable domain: KAGVTQTPRYLIKTRGQQVTLSCSPISGHRSVSWYQQTPGQGLQFLFEYFSETQRNKGNFPGRFSGRQFSNSRSEMNVSTLELGDSALYLCASSLSTTSYEQYFGPGTRLTVT.

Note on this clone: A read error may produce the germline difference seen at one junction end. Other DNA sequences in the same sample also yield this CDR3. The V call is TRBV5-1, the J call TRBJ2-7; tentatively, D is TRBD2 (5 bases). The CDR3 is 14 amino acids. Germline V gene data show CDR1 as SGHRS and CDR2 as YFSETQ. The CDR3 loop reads CASSLAGSGYEQYF. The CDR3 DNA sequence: TGCGCCAGCAGCTTGGCTGGCTCGGGGTACGAGCAATACTTC.

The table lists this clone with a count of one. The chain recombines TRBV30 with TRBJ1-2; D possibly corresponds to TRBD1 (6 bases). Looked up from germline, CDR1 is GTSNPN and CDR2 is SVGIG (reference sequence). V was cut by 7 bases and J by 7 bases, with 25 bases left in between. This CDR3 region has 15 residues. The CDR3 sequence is CASNRAWVMVGGYTF. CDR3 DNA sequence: TGTGCCTCAAACAGGGCCTGGGTAATGGTAGGTGGCTACACCTTC.

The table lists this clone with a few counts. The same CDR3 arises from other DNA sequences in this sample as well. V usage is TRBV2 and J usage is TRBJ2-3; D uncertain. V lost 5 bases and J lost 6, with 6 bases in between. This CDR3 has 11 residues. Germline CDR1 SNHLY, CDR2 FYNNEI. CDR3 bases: TGTGCCAGCAGTTTTGGGGATACGCAGTATTTT. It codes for CASSFGDTQYF.

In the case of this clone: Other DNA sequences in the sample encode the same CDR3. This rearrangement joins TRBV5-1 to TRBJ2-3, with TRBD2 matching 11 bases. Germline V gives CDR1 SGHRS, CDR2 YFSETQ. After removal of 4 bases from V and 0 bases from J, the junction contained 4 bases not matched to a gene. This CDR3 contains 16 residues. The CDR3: CASSPGLAGSTDTQYF. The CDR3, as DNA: TGCGCCAGCAGCCCAGGACTAGCGGGTAGCACAGATACGCAGTATTTT.

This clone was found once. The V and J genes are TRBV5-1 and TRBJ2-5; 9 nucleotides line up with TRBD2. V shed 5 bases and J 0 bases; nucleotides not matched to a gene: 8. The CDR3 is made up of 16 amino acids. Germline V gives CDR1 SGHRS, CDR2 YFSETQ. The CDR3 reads CASRLEREVYQETQYF. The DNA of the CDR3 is TGCGCCAGCAGACTGGAGCGGGAGGTGTACCAAGAGACCCAGTACTTC.

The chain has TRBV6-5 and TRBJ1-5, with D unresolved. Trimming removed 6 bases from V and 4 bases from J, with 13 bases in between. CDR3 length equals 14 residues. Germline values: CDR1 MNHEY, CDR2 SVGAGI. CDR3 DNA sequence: TGTGCCAGCAGCCCGGGCCTAGGGAATCAGCCCCAGCATTTT. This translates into CASSPGLGNQPQHF.

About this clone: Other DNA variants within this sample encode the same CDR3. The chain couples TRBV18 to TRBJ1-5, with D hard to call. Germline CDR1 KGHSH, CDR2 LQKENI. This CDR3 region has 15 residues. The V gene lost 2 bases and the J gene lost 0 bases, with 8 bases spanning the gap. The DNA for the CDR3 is TGTGCCAGCTCACCAGGCGTCAATAGCAATCAGCCCCAGCATTTT. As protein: CASSPGVNSNQPQHF.

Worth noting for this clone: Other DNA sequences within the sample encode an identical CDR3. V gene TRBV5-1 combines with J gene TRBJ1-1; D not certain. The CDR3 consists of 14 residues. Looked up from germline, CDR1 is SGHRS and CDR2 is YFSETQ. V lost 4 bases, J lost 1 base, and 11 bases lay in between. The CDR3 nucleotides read TGCGCCAGCAGCCCGGGTAGGCCGAACACTGAAGCTTTCTTT. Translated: CASSPGRPNTEAFF. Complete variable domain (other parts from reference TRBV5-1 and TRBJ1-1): KAGVTQTPRYLIKTRGQQVTLSCSPISGHRSVSWYQQTPGQGLQFLFEYFSETQRNKGNFPGRFSGRQFSNSRSEMNVSTLELGDSALYLCASSPGRPNTEAFFGQGTRLTVV.

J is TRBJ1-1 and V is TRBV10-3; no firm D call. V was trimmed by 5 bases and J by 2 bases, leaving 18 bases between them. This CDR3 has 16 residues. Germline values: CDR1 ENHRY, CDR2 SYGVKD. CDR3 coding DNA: TGTGCCATCAGTTCCCTAGGCCCGGGAGGAAACACTGAAGCTTTCTTT. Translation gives CAISSLGPGGNTEAFF.

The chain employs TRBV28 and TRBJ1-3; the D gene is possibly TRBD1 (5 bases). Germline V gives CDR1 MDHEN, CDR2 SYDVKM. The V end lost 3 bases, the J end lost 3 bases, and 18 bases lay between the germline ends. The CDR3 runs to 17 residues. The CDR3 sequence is CASSLGPMTTGGNTIYF. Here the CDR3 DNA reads TGTGCCAGCAGTTTGGGACCGATGACAACCGGTGGAAACACCATATATTTT.

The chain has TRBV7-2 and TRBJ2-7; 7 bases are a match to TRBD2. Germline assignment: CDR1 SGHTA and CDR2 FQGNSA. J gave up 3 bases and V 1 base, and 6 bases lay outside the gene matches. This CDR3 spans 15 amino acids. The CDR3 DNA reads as TGTGCCAGCAGCTTAGTTCCGGCTAGCGGCTACGAGCAGTACTTC. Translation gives CASSLVPASGYEQYF.

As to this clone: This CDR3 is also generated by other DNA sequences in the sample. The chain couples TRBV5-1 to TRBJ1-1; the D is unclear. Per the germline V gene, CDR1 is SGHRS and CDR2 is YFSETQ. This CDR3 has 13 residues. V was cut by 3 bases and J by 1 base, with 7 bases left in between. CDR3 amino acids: CASSYTANTEAFF. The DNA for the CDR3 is TGCGCCAGCAGCTATACGGCGAACACTGAAGCTTTCTTT.

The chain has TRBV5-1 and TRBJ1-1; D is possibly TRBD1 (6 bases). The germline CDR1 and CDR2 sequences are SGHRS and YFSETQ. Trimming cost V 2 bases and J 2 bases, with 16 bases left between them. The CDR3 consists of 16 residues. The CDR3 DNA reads TGCGCCAGCAGCTTCCCCCTCAGGGGTCGAAACACTGAAGCTTTCTTT. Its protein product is CASSFPLRGRNTEAFF.

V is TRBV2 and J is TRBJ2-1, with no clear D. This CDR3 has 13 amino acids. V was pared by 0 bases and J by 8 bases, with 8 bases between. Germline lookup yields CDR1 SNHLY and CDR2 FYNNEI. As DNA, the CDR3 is TGTGCCAGCAGTGAAGCCTCGTTCTATGAGCAGTTCTTC. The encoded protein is CASSEASFYEQFF.

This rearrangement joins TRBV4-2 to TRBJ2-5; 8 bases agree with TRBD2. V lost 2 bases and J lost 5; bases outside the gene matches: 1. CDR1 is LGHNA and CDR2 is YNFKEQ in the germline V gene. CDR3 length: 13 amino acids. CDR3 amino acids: CASSQKRGETQYF. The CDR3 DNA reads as TGTGCCAGCAGCCAAAAGCGGGGGGAGACCCAGTACTTC.

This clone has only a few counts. In DNA, the CDR3 is TGTGCCTGGAGTGTATCGAGGGTCGCTTTCTTT. Protein: CAWSVSRVAFF. The rearrangement links TRBV30 to TRBJ1-1; unclear D gene. Deletions cut 0 bases from V and 11 bases from J, with 10 bases between. The CDR3 covers 11 residues. Germline CDR1 and CDR2: GTSNPN and SVGIG (reference sequence).

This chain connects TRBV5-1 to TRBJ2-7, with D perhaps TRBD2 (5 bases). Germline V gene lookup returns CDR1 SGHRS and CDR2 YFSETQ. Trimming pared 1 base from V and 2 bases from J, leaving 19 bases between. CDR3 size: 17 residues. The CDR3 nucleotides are TGCGCCAGCAGCTTGAGCTCGGGTTCGGGGATTACCTACGAGCAGTACTTC. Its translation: CASSLSSGSGITYEQYF.

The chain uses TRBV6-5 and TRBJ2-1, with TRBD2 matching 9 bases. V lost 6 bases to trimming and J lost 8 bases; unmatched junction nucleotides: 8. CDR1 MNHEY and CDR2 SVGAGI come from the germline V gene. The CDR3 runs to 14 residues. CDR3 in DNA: TGTGCCAGCAGCGACTTAGCGGGAGCCCATGAGCAGTTCTTC. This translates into CASSDLAGAHEQFF.

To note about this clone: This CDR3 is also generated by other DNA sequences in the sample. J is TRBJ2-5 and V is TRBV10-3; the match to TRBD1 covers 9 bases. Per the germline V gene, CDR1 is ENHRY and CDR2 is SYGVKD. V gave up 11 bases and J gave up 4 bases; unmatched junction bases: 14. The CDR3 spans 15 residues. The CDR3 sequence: CASNPDRGTSETQYF. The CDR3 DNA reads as TGTGCCTCCAACCCGGACAGGGGAACCTCAGAGACCCAGTACTTC.